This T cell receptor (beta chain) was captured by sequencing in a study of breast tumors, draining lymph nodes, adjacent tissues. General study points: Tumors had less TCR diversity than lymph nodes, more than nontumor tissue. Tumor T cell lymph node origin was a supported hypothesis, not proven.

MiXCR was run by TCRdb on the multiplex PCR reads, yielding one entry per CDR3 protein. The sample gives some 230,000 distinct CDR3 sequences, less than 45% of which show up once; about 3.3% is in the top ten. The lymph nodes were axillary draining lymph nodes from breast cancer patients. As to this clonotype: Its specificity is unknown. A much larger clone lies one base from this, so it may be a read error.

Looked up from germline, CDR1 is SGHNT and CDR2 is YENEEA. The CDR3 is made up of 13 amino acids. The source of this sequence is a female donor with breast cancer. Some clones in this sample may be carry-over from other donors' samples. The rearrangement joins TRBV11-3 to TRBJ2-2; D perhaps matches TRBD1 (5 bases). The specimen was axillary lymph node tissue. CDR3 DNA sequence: TGTGCCGGCAGTCAGGGGAACACCGGGGAGCTGTTTTTT. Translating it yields CAGSQGNTGELFF.